The clone carrying this TCR beta chain was seen only a few times. Antigen specificity is unknown. TCRdb's copy holds only in-frame clones and misses some; the assay was immunoSEQ multiplex PCR. The table includes about 2.1 million clones, 93% detected once. CD8 cells regarded as naive lacked CD45RO, were positively chosen for CCR7, and omitted terminally differentiated effector memory CD45RA+ cells. Participating donors were healthy, HIV-negative adults free of recent acute infections or vaccinations. These data come from a study of shared clonotypes between healthy human individuals. About the study: Researchers assigned three CD4 naive, three CD4 memory, two CD8 naive and one CD8 memory plate to each donor.

Looked up from germline, CDR1 is SEHNR and CDR2 is FQNEAQ (reference sequence). This CDR3 is built from 13 residues. With 1 base removed from V and 4 bases from J, the gap between germline ends came to 4 bases. Study-level findings and limits: Across subsets, estimated richness was generally greater for naive than for memory populations. It was the non-shared clonotypes that had lower generation probabilities than clonotypes shared by all four donors.

The chain links TRBV7-9 to TRBJ2-2; D remains unclear. This sequence originates from a man aged 18 to 30 in good health. Some clones in this sample may be carry-over from other donors' samples. The sample consisted of naive CD8+ T cells from PBMCs. CDR3 region: CASSLDVTGELFF. The CDR3 coding sequence is TGTGCCAGCAGCTTAGACGTCACCGGGGAGCTGTTTTTT.